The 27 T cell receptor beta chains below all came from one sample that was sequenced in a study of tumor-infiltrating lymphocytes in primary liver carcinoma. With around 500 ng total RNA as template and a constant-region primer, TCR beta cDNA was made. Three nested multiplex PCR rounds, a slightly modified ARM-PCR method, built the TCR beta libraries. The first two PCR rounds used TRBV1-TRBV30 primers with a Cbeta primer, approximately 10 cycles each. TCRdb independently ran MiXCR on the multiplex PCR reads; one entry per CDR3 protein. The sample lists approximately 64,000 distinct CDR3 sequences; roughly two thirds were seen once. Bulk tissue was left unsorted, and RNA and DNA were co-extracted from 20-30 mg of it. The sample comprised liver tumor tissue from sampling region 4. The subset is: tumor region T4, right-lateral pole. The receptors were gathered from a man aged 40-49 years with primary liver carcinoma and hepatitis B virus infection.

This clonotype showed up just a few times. The CDR3 region is CASRHDLSGELFF. CDR3 nucleotide sequence: TGTGCCAGCAGACATGATTTGAGCGGGGAGCTGTTTTTT. The chain combines TRBV4-2 with TRBJ2-2, with no clear D. Germline-derived CDR1 and CDR2 are LGHNA and YNFKEQ. The CDR3 length is 13 residues. Trimming left V 6 bases short and J 7 bases short, with 12 bases between.

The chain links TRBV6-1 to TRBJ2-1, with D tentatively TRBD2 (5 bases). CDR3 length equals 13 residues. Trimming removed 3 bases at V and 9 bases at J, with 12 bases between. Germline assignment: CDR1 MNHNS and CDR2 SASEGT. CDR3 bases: TGTGCCAGCAGTGAGGAGAGGGCCATTGAGCAGTTCTTC. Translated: CASSEERAIEQFF.

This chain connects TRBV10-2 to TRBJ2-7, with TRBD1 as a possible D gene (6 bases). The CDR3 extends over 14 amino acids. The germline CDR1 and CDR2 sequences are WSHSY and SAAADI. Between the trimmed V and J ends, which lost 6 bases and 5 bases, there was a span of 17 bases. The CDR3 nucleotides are TGCGCCAGCAGCCGGGACATAGGTACCGACGAGCAGTACTTC. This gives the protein CASSRDIGTDEQYF.

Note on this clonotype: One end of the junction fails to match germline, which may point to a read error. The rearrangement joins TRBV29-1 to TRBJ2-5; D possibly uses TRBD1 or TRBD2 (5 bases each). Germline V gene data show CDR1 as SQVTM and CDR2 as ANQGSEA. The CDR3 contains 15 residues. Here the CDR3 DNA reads TGCTGCGTTGAGGGACCCGGGAAGCTCCAAGAGACCCAGTACTTC. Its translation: CCVEGPGKLQETQYF.

CDR3 nucleotides: TGTGCCAGCCACGTAGATGACGGGAGGAAGGAGACAGATACGCAGTATTTT. It translates to CASHVDDGRKETDTQYF. This chain joins TRBV6-5 and TRBJ2-3; 7 nucleotides align to TRBD2. The CDR3 covers 17 residues. The germline V gene has CDR1 MNHEY and CDR2 SVGAGI. V lost 8 bases to trimming and J lost 3 bases; unmatched junction nucleotides: 17.

The CDR3 nucleotides are TGTGCCAAGAGTGATTCAGGCAGGGTCTACGAGCAGTACTTC. This encodes CAKSDSGRVYEQYF. This chain uses TRBV6-6 with TRBJ2-7; TRBD1 might be the D (5 bases). Trimming removed 10 bases at V and 3 bases at J, with 19 bases between. This CDR3 is built from 14 residues. CDR1 and CDR2 from the germline V gene are MNHNY and SVGAGI (reference sequence).

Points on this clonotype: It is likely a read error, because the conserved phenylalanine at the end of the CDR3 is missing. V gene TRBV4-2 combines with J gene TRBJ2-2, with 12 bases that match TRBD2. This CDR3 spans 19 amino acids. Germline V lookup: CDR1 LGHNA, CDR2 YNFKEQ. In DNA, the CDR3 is TGTGCCAGCGGCCAAGCGCTAGCGGGAGGGTTAGCGAACACCGGGGAGCTGTTTTTG. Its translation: CASGQALAGGLANTGELFL.

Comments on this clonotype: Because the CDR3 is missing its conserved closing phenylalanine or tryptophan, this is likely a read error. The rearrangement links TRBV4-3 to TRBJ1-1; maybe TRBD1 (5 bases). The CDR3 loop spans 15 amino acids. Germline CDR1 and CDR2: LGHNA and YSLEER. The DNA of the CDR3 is TGCGCCATCAGCCAAGGGGCCAGGGAAAACACTGAAGCTTTCATT. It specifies CAISQGARENTEAFI.

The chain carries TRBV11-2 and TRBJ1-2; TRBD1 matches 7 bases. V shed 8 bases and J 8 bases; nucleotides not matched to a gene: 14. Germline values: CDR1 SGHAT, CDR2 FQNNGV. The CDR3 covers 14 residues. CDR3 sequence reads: CASLGGTALVGYTF. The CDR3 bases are TGTGCCAGCTTAGGTGGGACAGCCCTAGTAGGCTACACCTTC.

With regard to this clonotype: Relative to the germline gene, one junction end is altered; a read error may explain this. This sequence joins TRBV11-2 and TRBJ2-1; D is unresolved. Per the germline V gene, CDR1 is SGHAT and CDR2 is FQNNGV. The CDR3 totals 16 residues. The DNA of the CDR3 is TGTGCCAGCAGATTAGATCCAGAGAGCCCCTACAATGAGCAGTCCTTC. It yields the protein CASRLDPESPYNEQSF. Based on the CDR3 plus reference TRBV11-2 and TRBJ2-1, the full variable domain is EAGVAQSPRYKIIEKRQSVAFWCNPISGHATLYWYQQILGQGPKLLIQFQNNGVVDDSQLPKDRFSAERLKGVDSTLKIQPAKLEDSAVYLCASRLDPESPYNEQSFGPGTRLTVL.

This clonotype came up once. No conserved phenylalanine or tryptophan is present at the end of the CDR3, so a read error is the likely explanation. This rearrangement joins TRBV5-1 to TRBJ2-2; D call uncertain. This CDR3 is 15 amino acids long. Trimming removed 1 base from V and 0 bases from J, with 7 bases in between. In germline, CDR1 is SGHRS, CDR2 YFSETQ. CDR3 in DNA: TGCGCCAGCAGCTTGAGTCCCTCGAACACCGGGGAGCTGTTTTTG. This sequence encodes CASSLSPSNTGELFL.

CDR3: CASSSVSASGQETQYF. The CDR3 nucleotides read TGTGCCAGCAGCTCAGTCTCGGCTAGCGGGCAAGAGACCCAGTACTTC. The chain is built from TRBV11-2 and TRBJ2-5; 8 nucleotides align to TRBD2. The CDR3 sequence is 16 residues long. J lost 2 bases, V lost 4 bases, and 9 bases had no gene match. Germline CDR1 reads SGHAT; CDR2 reads FQNNGV.

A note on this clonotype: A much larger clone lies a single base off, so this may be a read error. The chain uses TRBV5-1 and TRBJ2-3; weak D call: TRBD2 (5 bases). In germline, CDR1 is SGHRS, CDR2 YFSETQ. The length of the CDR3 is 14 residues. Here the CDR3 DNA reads TGTGCCAGCAGAATTCAGGAGGACACAGATACGCAGTATTTT. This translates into CASRIQEDTDTQYF.

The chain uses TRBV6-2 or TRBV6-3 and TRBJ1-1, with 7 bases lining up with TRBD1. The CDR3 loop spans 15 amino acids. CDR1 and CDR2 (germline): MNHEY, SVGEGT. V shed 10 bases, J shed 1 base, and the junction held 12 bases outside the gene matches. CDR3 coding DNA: TGTGCCATCAGGGGGGCGGCTCTACAGAACACTGAAGCTTTCTTT. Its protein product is CAIRGAALQNTEAFF.

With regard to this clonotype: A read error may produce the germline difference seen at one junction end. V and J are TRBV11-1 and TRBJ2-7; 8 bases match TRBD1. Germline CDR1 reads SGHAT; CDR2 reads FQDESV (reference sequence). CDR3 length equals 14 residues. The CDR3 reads CVSSIGTGLYEQYF. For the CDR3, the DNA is TGTGTCAGCAGCATCGGGACAGGACTCTACGAGCAGTACTTC. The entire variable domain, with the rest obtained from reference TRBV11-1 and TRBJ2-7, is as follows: EAEVAQSPRYKITEKSQAVAFWCDPISGHATLYWYRQILGQGPELLVQFQDESVVDDSQLPKDRFSAERLKGVDSTLKIQPAELGDSAMYLCVSSIGTGLYEQYFGPGTRLTVT.

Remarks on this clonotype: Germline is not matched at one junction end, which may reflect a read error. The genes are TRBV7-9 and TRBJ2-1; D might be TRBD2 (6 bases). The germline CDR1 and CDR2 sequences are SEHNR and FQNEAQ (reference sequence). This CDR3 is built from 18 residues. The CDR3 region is CASSLRLAREVEGNEQFF. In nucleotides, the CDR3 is TGTGCCAGCAGCTTACGTCTAGCGAGAGAGGTAGAAGGCAATGAGCAATTCTTC.

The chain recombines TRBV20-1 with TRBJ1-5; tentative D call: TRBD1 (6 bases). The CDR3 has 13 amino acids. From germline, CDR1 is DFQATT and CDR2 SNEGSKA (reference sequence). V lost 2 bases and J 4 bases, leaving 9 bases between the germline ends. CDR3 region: CSARSQGNQPQHF. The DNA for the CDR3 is TGCAGTGCTAGATCCCAGGGGAATCAGCCCCAGCATTTT.

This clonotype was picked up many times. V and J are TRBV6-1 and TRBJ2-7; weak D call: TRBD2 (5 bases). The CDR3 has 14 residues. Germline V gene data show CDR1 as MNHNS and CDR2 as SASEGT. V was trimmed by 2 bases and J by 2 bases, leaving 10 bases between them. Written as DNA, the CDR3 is TGTGCCAGCAGTGAAATAACCGGGACCTACGAGCAGTACTTC. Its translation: CASSEITGTYEQYF.

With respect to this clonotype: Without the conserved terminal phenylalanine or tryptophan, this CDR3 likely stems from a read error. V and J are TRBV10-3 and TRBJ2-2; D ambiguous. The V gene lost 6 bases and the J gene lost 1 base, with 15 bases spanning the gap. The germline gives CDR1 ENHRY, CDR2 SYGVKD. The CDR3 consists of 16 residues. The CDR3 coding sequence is TGTGCCATCAGAACCTACGGTCAGGAGAACACCGGGGAGCTGTTTTTA. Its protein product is CAIRTYGQENTGELFL.

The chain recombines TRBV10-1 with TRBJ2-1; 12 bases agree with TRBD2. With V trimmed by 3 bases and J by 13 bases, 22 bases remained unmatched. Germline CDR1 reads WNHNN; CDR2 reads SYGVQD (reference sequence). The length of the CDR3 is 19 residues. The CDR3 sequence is CASSDTGHRVTSGRKDQFF. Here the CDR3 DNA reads TGCGCCAGCAGTGATACGGGCCATCGTGTGACTAGCGGGAGAAAAGATCAGTTCTTC.

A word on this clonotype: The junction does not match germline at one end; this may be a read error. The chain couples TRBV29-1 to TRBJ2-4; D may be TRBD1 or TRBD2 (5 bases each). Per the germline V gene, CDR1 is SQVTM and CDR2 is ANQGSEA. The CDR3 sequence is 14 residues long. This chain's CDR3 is CCVEGQGVEGIHYF. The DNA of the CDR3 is TGCTGCGTTGAGGGGCAGGGCGTCGAGGGCATTCACTACTTC.

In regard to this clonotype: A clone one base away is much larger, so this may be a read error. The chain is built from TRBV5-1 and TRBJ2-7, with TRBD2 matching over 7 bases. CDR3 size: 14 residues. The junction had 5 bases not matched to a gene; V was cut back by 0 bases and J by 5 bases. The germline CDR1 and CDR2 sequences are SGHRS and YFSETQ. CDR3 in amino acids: CASSLGAGSDEQYF. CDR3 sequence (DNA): TGCGCCAGCAGCTTGGGAGCGGGATCAGACGAGCAGTACTTC.

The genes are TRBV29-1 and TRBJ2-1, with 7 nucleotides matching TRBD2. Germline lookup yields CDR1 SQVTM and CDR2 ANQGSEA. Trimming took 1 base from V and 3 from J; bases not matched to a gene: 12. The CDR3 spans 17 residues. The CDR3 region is CSVEGIGLAEIYNEQFF. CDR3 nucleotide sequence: TGCAGCGTTGAAGGGATTGGCCTAGCGGAGATCTACAATGAGCAGTTCTTC.

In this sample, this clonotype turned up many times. The CDR3 bases are TGTGCCAGCACCACCGGGACTAGGGACAATGAGCAGTTCTTC. Protein product: CASTTGTRDNEQFF. The chain is built from TRBV6-5 and TRBJ2-1; 8 bases fit TRBD2. J gave up 5 bases and V 7 bases, and 7 bases lay outside the gene matches. Germline V gene data show CDR1 as MNHEY and CDR2 as SVGAGI. The CDR3 has 14 residues.

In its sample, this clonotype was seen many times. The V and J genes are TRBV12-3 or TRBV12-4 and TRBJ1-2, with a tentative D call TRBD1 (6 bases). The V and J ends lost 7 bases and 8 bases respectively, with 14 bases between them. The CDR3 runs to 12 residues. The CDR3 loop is CASNPQGGGYTF. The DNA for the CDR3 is TGTGCCAGCAACCCACAGGGTGGGGGCTACACCTTC.

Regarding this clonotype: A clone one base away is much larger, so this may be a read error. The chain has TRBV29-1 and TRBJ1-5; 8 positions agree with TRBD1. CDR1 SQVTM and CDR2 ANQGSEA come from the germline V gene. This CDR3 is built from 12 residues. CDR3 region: CSVGTGLQPHHF. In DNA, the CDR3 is TGCAGCGTTGGGACAGGGCTTCAGCCCCATCATTTT.

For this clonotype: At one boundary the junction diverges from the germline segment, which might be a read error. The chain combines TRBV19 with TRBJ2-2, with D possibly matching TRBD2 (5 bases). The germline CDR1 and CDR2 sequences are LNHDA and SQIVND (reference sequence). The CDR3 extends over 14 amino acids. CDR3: CASRPVEGTGELFF. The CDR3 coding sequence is TGTGCTAGTAGGCCCGTCGAGGGCACCGGGGAGCTGTTTTTT. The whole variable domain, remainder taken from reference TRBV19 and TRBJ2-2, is DGGITQSPKYLFRKEGQNVTLSCEQNLNHDAMYWYRQDPGQGLRLIYYSQIVNDFQKGDIAEGYSVSREKKESFPLTVTSAQKNPTAFYLCASRPVEGTGELFFGEGSRLTVL.